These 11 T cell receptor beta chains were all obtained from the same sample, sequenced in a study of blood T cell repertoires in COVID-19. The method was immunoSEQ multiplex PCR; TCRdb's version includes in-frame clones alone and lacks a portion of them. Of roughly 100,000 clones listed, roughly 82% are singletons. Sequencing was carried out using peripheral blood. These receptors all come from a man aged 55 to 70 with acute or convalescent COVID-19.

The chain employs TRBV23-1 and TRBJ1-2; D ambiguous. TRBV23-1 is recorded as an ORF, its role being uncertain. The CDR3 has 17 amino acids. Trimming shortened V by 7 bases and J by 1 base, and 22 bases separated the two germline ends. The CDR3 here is CASTLPGSPSFNYGYTF. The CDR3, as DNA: TGCGCCAGCACCCTGCCCGGGAGCCCTTCCTTTAACTATGGCTACACCTTC.

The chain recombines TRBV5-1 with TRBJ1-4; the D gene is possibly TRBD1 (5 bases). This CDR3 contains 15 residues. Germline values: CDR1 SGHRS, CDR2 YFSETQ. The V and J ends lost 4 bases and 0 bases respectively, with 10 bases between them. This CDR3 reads CASSRGSATNEKLFF. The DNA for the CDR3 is TGCGCCAGCAGCAGGGGCAGTGCAACTAATGAAAAACTGTTTTTT. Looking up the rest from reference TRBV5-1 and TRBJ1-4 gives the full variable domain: KAGVTQTPRYLIKTRGQQVTLSCSPISGHRSVSWYQQTPGQGLQFLFEYFSETQRNKGNFPGRFSGRQFSNSRSEMNVSTLELGDSALYLCASSRGSATNEKLFFGSGTQLSVL.

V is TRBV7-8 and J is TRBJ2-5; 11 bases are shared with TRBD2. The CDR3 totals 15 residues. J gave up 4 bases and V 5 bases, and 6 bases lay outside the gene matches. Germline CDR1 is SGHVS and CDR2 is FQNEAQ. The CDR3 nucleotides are TGTGCCAGCAGCCGTAGCGGGAGGGAGGGAGAGACCCAGTACTTC. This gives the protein CASSRSGREGETQYF.

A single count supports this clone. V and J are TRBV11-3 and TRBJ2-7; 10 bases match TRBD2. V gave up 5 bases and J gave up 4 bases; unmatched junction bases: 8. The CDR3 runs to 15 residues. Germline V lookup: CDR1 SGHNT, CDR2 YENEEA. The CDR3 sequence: CASSPGSSGSYEQYV. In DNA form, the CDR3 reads TGTGCCAGCAGCCCAGGGTCTAGCGGGAGTTACGAGCAGTACGTC.

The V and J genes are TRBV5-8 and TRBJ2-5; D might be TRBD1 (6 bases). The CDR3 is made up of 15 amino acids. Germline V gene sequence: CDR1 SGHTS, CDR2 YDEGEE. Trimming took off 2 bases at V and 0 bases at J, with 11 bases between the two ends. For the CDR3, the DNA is TGTGCCAGCAGCTTTCAGGGGATATACCAAGAGACCCAGTACTTC. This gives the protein CASSFQGIYQETQYF.

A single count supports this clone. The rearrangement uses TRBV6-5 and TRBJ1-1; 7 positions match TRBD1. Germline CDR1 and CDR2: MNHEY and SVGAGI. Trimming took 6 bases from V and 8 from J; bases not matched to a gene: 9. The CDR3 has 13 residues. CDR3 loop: CASSGRQGDEAFF. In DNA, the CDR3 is TGTGCCAGCAGCGGAAGACAGGGCGACGAAGCTTTCTTT.

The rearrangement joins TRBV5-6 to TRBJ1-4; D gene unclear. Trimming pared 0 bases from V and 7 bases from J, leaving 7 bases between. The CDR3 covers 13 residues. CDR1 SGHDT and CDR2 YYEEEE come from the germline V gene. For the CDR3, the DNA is TGTGCCAGCAGCTTGGTGGGGAGTGAAAAACTGTTTTTT. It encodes CASSLVGSEKLFF. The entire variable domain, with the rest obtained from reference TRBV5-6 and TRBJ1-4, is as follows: DAGVTQSPTHLIKTRGQQVTLRCSPKSGHDTVSWYQQALGQGPQFIFQYYEEEERQRGNFPDRFSGHQFPNYSSELNVNALLLGDSALYLCASSLVGSEKLFFGSGTQLSVL.

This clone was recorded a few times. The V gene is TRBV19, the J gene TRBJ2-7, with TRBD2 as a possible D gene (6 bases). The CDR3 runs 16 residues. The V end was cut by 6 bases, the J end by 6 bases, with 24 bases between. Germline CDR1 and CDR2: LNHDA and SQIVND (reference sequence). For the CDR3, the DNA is TGTGCCAGTAGCCCCGGGGGTACCCAGAATAGGGGCGAGCAGTACGTC. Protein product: CASSPGGTQNRGEQYV.

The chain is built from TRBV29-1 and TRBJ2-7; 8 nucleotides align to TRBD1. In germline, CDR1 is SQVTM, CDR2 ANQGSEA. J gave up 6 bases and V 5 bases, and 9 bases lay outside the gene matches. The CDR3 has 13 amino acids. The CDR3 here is CSVKGTGGFEQYF. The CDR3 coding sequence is TGCAGCGTTAAGGGAACAGGGGGGTTCGAGCAGTACTTC.

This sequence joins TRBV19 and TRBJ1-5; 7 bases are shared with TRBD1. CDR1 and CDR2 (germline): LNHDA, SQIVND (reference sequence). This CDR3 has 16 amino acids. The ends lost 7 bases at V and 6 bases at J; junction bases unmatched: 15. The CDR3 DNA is TGTGCCAGTACCTCTGGGGGACAGAAAATGGTTCAGCCCCAGCATTTT. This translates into CASTSGGQKMVQPQHF.

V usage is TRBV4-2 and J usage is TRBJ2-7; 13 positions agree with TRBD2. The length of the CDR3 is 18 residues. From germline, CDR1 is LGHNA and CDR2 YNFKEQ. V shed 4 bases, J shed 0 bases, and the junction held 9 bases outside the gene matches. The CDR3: CASSLRTSGGHSSYEQYF. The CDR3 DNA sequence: TGTGCCAGCAGCCTCCGGACTAGCGGGGGCCACAGCTCCTACGAGCAGTACTTC.